This T cell receptor beta chain was sequenced during a study of cytomegalovirus exposure and HLA in healthy donors. Turning to the study itself: Assignment to the Caucasian-associated ancestry cluster applied to approximately 80% of the approximately 370 genotyped donors.

Study-wide points: A later analysis showed TCR association rates differing by HLA locus, peaking at DRB1 and lowest at HLA-C.

A word on this clone: The antigen is not known.

13 Jbeta primers and 60 Vbeta primers were used for the PCR. The assay was immunoSEQ multiplex PCR, and TCRdb's table has in-frame clones only and misses some. The sample contains 170,000 or so clones, 77% of which appear only once. Trimming at V came to 5 bases and at J to 8 bases, leaving 8 bases not matched to a gene. The CDR3 totals 14 residues. Germline lookup yields CDR1 MGHRA and CDR2 YSYEKL. The TCR sequence derives from a woman aged 25-40 years in good health and CMV-seronegative. Material for sequencing was PBMCs. The chain carries TRBV4-1 and TRBJ2-1; 8 bases align to TRBD1. CDR3 DNA sequence: TGCGCCAGCAGCAACACGCCAGGGGGCGATGAGCAGTTCTTC. Protein: CASSNTPGGDEQFF.